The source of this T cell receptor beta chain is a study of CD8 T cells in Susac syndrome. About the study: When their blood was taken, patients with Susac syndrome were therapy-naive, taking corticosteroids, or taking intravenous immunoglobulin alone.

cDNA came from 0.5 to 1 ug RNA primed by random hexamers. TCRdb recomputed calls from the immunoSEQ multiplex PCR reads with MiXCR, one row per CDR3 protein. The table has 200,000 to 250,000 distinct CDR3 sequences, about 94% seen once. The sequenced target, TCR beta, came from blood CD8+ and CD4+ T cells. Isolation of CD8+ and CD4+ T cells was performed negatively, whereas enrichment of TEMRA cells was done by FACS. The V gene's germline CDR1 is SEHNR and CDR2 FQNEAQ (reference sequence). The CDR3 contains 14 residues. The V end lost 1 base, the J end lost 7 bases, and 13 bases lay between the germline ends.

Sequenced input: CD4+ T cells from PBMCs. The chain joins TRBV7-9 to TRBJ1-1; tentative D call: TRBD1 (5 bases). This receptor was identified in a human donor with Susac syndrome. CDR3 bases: TGTGCCAGCAGCTTAGGCGGGCTCGGGGGTGAAGCTTTCTTT. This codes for CASSLGGLGGEAFF.